This TCR beta chain came from a study of vaccination effects on CD4 cells after COVID-19. Produced via immunoSEQ multiplex PCR; TCRdb's table is partial and in-frame only. This sample has roughly 15,000 clones, with approximately 70% found just once. With regard to this clone: Antigen: not known.

CDR1 and CDR2 from the germline V gene are SEHNR and FQNEAQ (reference sequence). The CDR3 runs to 11 residues. The V and J ends lost 7 bases and 15 bases respectively, with 16 bases between them. Prior to sequencing, the ViraFEST assay stimulated PBMC with viral peptide pools, which expanded the antigen-specific CD4+ T cells. Culture proceeded for more than nine days, and CD4+ T cells were then isolated. Every participant took two doses of the BNT162b2 or mRNA-1273 vaccine. The TCR sequence derives from a human donor who received a COVID-19 vaccine. The sequenced sample was CD4+ T cells from PBMCs cultured with SARS-CoV-2 spike peptides, obtained after COVID-19 vaccination. The chain links TRBV7-9 to TRBJ2-1; D is unclear. CDR3 residues: CASTNDVRLFF. CDR3 DNA sequence: TGTGCCAGCACCAATGACGTAAGACTGTTCTTC. Using reference TRBV7-9 and TRBJ2-1 for the parts outside the CDR3, the full variable domain is DTGVSQNPRHKITKRGQNVTFRCDPISEHNRLYWYRQTLGQGPEFLTYFQNEAQLEKSRLLSDRFSAERPKGSFSTLEIQRTEQGDSAMYLCASTNDVRLFFGPGTRLTVL.